The TCR beta chain under discussion was sequenced for a study of blood T cell repertoires in COVID-19. For the study at large: T cells, B-cell-depleted T cells, or PBMCs provided the cDNA or gDNA that served as material.

In the study's own analysis: Reference gene primer amplification gave nucleated cell count estimates. Some clones are missing from TCRdb's copy, which holds only in-frame ones; the method was immunoSEQ multiplex PCR. The D gene and trimming were derived from the DNA, and the V and J assignments and clone size from that table. The data show under 300,000 clones, around 80% seen once. CDR1 and CDR2 from the germline V gene are SNHLY and FYNNEI. The CDR3 consists of 15 residues. The junction had 2 bases not matched to a gene; V was cut back by 4 bases and J by 1 base. Participants had their cohort set by participant-reported clinical history. Before being deemed recovered, Cohort 3 donors had two negative PCRs, clearance, or symptom resolution.

The source material was PBMCs or T cells enriched from blood (not recorded which). The receptor's source is a man aged 35 to 55 who had recovered from COVID-19. This chain joins TRBV2 and TRBJ2-2; 8 positions agree with TRBD2. The CDR3 is CASSGSGRNTGELFF. The CDR3 DNA sequence: TGTGCCAGCAGTGGGAGCGGGAGGAACACCGGGGAGCTGTTTTTT. The variable domain in full, completed from reference TRBV2 and TRBJ2-2, reads EPEVTQTPSHQVTQMGQEVILRCVPISNHLYFYWYRQILGQKVEFLVSFYNNEISEKSEIFDDQFSVERPDGSNFTLKIRSTKLEDSAMYFCASSGSGRNTGELFFGEGSRLTVL.